These 21 T cell receptor beta chains originate from one sample sequenced in a study of cytomegalovirus exposure and HLA in healthy donors (dated by TCRdb to the late 2010s). To prepare the library, the immunoSEQ multiplex PCR assay was applied. For the multiplex PCR, a mixture combining 60 forward primers for TCR Vbeta segments and 13 reverse primers for TCR Jbeta segments was used. Held by TCRdb, this immuneACCESS table contains in-frame sequences only and omits some clones. Under half of the omission traces to an unresolved V gene where checked; the cause of the rest is unknown. The sample includes about 140,000 clones, with about 80% observed a single time. 6.2% of the sample goes to the ten largest clones. The source material was PBMCs. The source of these receptors is a woman aged 40 to 50 in good health and CMV-seropositive.

This clone was picked up a small number of times. This rearrangement joins TRBV4-1 to TRBJ2-7; 10 bases align to TRBD2. V was pared by 0 bases and J by 4 bases, with 6 bases of the junction left unmatched. CDR1 and CDR2 (germline): MGHRA, YSYEKL. The CDR3 contains 16 residues. The DNA of the CDR3 is TGCGCCAGCAGCCAAGAGGCGACTAGCGGGTATTACGAGCAGTACTTC. Amino acid sequence: CASSQEATSGYYEQYF.

The chain joins TRBV29-1 to TRBJ2-7; 9 nucleotides agree with TRBD1. Germline V gives CDR1 SQVTM, CDR2 ANQGSEA. The V segment lost 4 bases and the J segment 6 bases; nucleotides outside the gene matches: 10. This CDR3 has 14 residues. CDR3 residues: CSVAYRGLASEQYF. The DNA of the CDR3 is TGCAGCGTTGCCTACAGGGGGCTAGCTTCCGAGCAGTACTTC.

On this clone: At one end, the junction sequence differs from germline, possibly due to a read error. The rearrangement links TRBV7-9 to TRBJ1-4, with TRBD1 identical over 9 bases. The germline V gene encodes CDR1 SEHNR and CDR2 FQNEAQ (reference sequence). The CDR3 covers 14 residues. The DNA for the CDR3 is TGTTCCAGCAGCTTGGGACAGGGAAAGGAAAAACTGTTTTTT. This gives the protein CSSSLGQGKEKLFF.

This chain links TRBV5-4 with TRBJ2-1; a possible D gene is TRBD1 (6 bases). The CDR3 is made up of 15 amino acids. From germline, CDR1 is SGHNT and CDR2 YYREEE (reference sequence). Trimming pared 0 bases from V and 8 bases from J, leaving 15 bases between. The CDR3 reads CASSLVQGTGHEQFF. The CDR3 nucleotides are TGTGCCAGCAGCTTGGTACAGGGAACTGGGCATGAGCAGTTCTTC. The full variable domain, in which reference TRBV5-4 and TRBJ2-1 provide the parts outside the CDR3, is ETGVTQSPTHLIKTRGQQVTLRCSSQSGHNTVSWYQQALGQGPQFIFQYYREEENGRGNFPPRFSGLQFPNYSSELNVNALELDDSALYLCASSLVQGTGHEQFFGPGTRLTVL.

J is TRBJ1-1 and V is TRBV7-2; the D is unclear. The germline V gene encodes CDR1 SGHTA and CDR2 FQGNSA. V was shortened by 5 bases and J by 6 bases, with 16 bases between the two germline ends. The CDR3 length is 14 residues. The CDR3 is CASSTFDPQAEAFF. The CDR3 nucleotides read TGTGCCAGCAGCACCTTCGACCCGCAGGCTGAAGCTTTCTTT.

This clone was seen more than once but under ten times. In DNA form, the CDR3 reads TGTGCCAGCAGTATAACTCCGGGACTAGCAGATACGCAGTATTTT. Protein: CASSITPGLADTQYF. The V gene is TRBV27, the J gene TRBJ2-3; 8 bases match TRBD2. The CDR3 totals 15 residues. Per germline, CDR1 MNHEY and CDR2 SMNVEV (reference sequence). V gave up 5 bases and J gave up 4 bases; unmatched junction bases: 8.

The V and J genes are TRBV6-1 and TRBJ2-5, with TRBD2 matching 9 bases. The DNA end favors TRBJ2-7, so the J call may be wrong. Germline V gene sequence: CDR1 MNHNS, CDR2 SASEGT. This CDR3 has 15 residues. As DNA, the CDR3 is TGTGCCAGCAGCGCGGGGGGGTCGAGGGTCTACGAGCAGTACTTC. Protein product: CASSAGGSRVYEQYF.

The chain uses TRBV7-9 and TRBJ2-7; 8 nucleotides match TRBD2. This CDR3 has 13 amino acids. Germline V CDR1 and CDR2: SEHNR, FQNEAQ (reference sequence). Losses at the gene ends were 2 bases for V and 6 bases for J; bases not matched to a gene: 3. In DNA, the CDR3 is TGTGCCAGCAGCTTATACGGGGGGGGCGAGCAGTACTTC. It specifies CASSLYGGGEQYF.

This chain uses TRBV10-3 with TRBJ1-5, with unresolved D. Germline CDR1 and CDR2: ENHRY and SYGVKD. Between the trimmed V and J ends, which lost 3 bases and 6 bases, there was a span of 6 bases. This CDR3 is 12 amino acids long. The CDR3 DNA reads TGTGCCATCAGTGATCGGGGTCAGCCCCAGCATTTT. Encoded protein: CAISDRGQPQHF.

The chain recombines TRBV2 with TRBJ2-5; tentative D call: TRBD1 (5 bases). The V gene's germline CDR1 is SNHLY and CDR2 FYNNEI. Trimming stripped 6 bases from V and 4 bases from J, with 9 bases between. This CDR3 is 12 amino acids long. DNA of the CDR3: TGTGCCAGCAGCCTCGACAGAGAGACCCAGTACTTC. It is translated as CASSLDRETQYF.

This clone was counted a few times. The rearrangement uses TRBV5-1 and TRBJ2-1, with D perhaps TRBD1 (6 bases). Germline assignment: CDR1 SGHRS and CDR2 YFSETQ. V lost 0 bases to trimming and J lost 1 base, with 8 bases between them. The CDR3 is made up of 15 amino acids. The CDR3 nucleotides read TGCGCCAGCAGCTTGGGCCAGGGGTCCTACAATGAGCAGTTCTTC. Its protein product is CASSLGQGSYNEQFF.

The gene calls are TRBV4-1 and TRBJ2-5, with D unclear. Germline CDR1 reads MGHRA; CDR2 reads YSYEKL. Trimming removed 3 bases at V and 4 bases at J, with 6 bases between. The CDR3 is 12 residues long. CDR3 loop: CASSHPRETQYF. The CDR3 DNA reads TGCGCCAGCAGCCACCCCCGAGAGACCCAGTACTTC.

Notes on this clone: One junction end does not reproduce the germline sequence, and a read error may be involved. This sequence joins TRBV7-9 and TRBJ2-3; possibly TRBD2 for D (6 bases). Germline values: CDR1 SEHNR, CDR2 FQNEAQ (reference sequence). The CDR3 loop spans 12 amino acids. CDR3: CASSYSGEGPGF. CDR3 coding DNA: TGTGCCAGCAGCTATTCGGGGGAAGGGCCGGGATTT.

The chain recombines TRBV2 with TRBJ2-1, with 8 bases that match TRBD1. This CDR3 region has 19 residues. J was trimmed by 6 bases and V by 6 bases; bases with no gene match: 22. Germline V CDR1 and CDR2: SNHLY, FYNNEI. The CDR3, as DNA: TGTGCCAGCAGGAACACTGCAGGGGGCTATTCCCATCCTATCAATGAGCAGTTCTTC. Protein sequence: CASRNTAGGYSHPINEQFF.

The table lists this clone with a count of one. This chain joins TRBV5-1 and TRBJ2-1; D perhaps matches TRBD2 (7 bases). CDR3 length equals 16 residues. Germline V lookup: CDR1 SGHRS, CDR2 YFSETQ. V shed 4 bases and J shed 8 bases, with 22 bases lying between them. The CDR3 protein is CASSPAILGGADEQFF. The CDR3 nucleotides are TGCGCCAGCAGCCCGGCAATCTTGGGGGGGGCCGATGAGCAGTTCTTC.

V is TRBV5-8 and J is TRBJ2-3, with TRBD1 identical over 7 bases. The germline CDR1 and CDR2 sequences are SGHTS and YDEGEE. The V gene end was trimmed by 6 bases and the J gene end by 0 bases; junction bases not matched to a gene: 13. The CDR3 totals 17 residues. CDR3 protein: CASKSLRGQSSTDTQYF. The CDR3 DNA sequence: TGTGCCAGCAAGTCGCTCCGGGGACAGTCTAGCACAGATACGCAGTATTTT.

The V gene is TRBV18, the J gene TRBJ1-1, with 9 bases identical to TRBD1. This CDR3 has 16 residues. Germline CDR1 is KGHSH and CDR2 is LQKENI. The V gene end was trimmed by 6 bases and the J gene end by 0 bases; junction bases not matched to a gene: 8. For the CDR3, the DNA is TGTGCCAGCTCCGGGACAGGGTCGTCGGTGAACACTGAAGCTTTCTTT. As protein: CASSGTGSSVNTEAFF. The full variable domain, in which reference TRBV18 and TRBJ1-1 provide the parts outside the CDR3, is NAGVMQNPRHLVRRRGQEARLRCSPMKGHSHVYWYRQLPEEGLKFMVYLQKENIIDESGMPKERFSAEFPKEGPSILRIQQVVRGDSAAYFCASSGTGSSVNTEAFFGQGTRLTVV.

The chain carries TRBV9 and TRBJ2-2; TRBD2 matches 15 bases. The CDR3 consists of 16 residues. The J segment lost 7 bases and the V segment lost 3 bases, leaving 4 bases of the junction unmatched. Germline CDR1 and CDR2: SGDLS and YYNGEE. CDR3 nucleotide sequence: TGTGCCAGCAGCGGGACTAGCGGGAGGGCGAGCGGGGAGCTGTTTTTT. Its translation: CASSGTSGRASGELFF.

The chain uses TRBV5-4 and TRBJ1-2; maybe TRBD1 (6 bases). Between the trimmed V and J ends, which lost 2 bases and 3 bases, there was a span of 11 bases. The V gene's germline CDR1 is SGHNT and CDR2 YYREEE (reference sequence). The CDR3 runs 14 residues. The CDR3 loop is CASSFTGGDYGYTF. The DNA for the CDR3 is TGTGCCAGCAGCTTTACTGGGGGCGACTATGGCTACACCTTC.

The V and J genes are TRBV10-2 and TRBJ1-3; 7 positions match TRBD1. This CDR3 has 13 amino acids. Per the germline V gene, CDR1 is WSHSY and CDR2 is SAAADI. With 2 bases clipped from V and 8 bases from J, the junction kept 3 bases outside the gene matches. CDR3 in DNA: TGCGCCAGCAGTGAGACAGGGGTGGACACCATATATTTT. Encoded protein: CASSETGVDTIYF.

This chain joins TRBV19 and TRBJ2-1, with 10 bases matching TRBD1. Trimming took 6 bases from V and 8 from J; bases not matched to a gene: 4. The CDR3 is 13 residues long. CDR1 is LNHDA and CDR2 is SQIVND in the germline V gene (reference sequence). CDR3: CASRPTGGDEQFF. As DNA, the CDR3 is TGTGCCAGTAGGCCGACAGGGGGCGATGAGCAGTTCTTC.